This TCR beta chain stems from a study of T cells after posttransplantation cyclophosphamide. Cyclophosphamide on days +3 and +4 followed busulfan-fludarabine conditioning and a marrow graft. Profiled with immunoSEQ multiplex PCR; TCRdb holds only in-frame clones, not every one. Found here are under 8,500 clones, roughly 81% of them singletons; the top ten hold more than 20%. Germline-derived CDR1 and CDR2 are SGHVS and FNYEAQ. CDR3 size: 15 residues. V was cut by 1 base and J by 0 bases, with 7 bases left in between. The rearrangement joins TRBV7-6 to TRBJ1-3; tentative D call: TRBD1 (6 bases). The sequenced sample was PBMCs, obtained just under 1,500 days after allogeneic stem cell transplant with posttransplant cyclophosphamide. The sequence was collected from a male patient aged 25-45 years who received an allogeneic stem cell transplant from a related donor, was CMV-positive, and had acute GVHD only. Some T cells may trace back to the graft donor. CDR3 nucleotides: TGTGCCAGCAGCTTAGGGACAGTCTCTGGAAACACCATATATTTT. Translated: CASSLGTVSGNTIYF.